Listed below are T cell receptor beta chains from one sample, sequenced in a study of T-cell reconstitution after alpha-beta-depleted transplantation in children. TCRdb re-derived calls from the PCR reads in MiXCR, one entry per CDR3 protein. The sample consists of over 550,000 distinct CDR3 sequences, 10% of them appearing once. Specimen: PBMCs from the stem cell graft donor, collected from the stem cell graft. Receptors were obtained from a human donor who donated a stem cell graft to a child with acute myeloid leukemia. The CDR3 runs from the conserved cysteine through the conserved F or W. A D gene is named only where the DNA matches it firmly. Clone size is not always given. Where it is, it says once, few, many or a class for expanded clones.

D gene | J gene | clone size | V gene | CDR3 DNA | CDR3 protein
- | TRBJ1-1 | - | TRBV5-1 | TGCGCCAGCAGCCCCGGAGGACGGATGAACACTGAAGCTTTCTTT | CASSPGGRMNTEAFF
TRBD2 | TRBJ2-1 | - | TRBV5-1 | TGCGCCAGCAGCTTGGCCGCTCTAGCGGGAGCCAATGAGCAGTTCTTC | CASSLAALAGANEQFF
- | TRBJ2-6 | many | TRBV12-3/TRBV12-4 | TGTGCCAGCATAGGTCCCTCTGGGGCCAACGTCCTGACTTTC | CASIGPSGANVLTF
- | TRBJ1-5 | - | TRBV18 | TGTGCCAGCTCCCTTATACGGGCGAGGGATCAGCCCCAGCATTTT | CASSLIRARDQPQHF
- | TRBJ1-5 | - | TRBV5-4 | TGTGCCAGCAGCTTGGGAGGTCCTCAGGGCAATCAGCCCCAGCATTTT | CASSLGGPQGNQPQHF
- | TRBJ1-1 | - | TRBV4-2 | TGTGCCAGCAGCCGGGAGCGGAACACTGAAGCTTTCTTT | CASSRERNTEAFF
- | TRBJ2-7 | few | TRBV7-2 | TGTGCCAGCAGCTTAACGGCGGGCTACGAGCAGTACTTC | CASSLTAGYEQYF
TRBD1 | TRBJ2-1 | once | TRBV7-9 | TGTGCCAGCAGCCCCAGGGGGTCCGTGTACAATGAGCAGTTCTTC | CASSPRGSVYNEQFF
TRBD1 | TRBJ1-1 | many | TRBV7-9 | TGTGCCAGCAGCTTATTAGGGCAGGGGGCTCCGGGTAACACTGAAGCTTTCTTT | CASSLLGQGAPGNTEAFF
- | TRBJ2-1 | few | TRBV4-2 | TGTGCCAGCAGCCAAGAAATAGGTGGACTTCCCTACAATGAGCAGTTCTTC | CASSQEIGGLPYNEQFF
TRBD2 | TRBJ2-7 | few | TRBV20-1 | TGCAGTGCTAGGGATAGCGGGAGGGCCCTCTACGAGCAGTACTTC | CSARDSGRALYEQYF
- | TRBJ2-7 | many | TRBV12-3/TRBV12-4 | TGTGCCAGCAATACAGGGTCCTACGAGCAGTACTTC | CASNTGSYEQYF
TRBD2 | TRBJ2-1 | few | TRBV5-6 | TGTGCCAGCAGCTTCGCCGGGACTAGCGGGATAGGGCAGTTCTTC | CASSFAGTSGIGQFF
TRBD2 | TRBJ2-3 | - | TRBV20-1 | TGCAGTGCCCCGGGGGGGAGGATCCTCACAGATACGCAGTATTTT | CSAPGGRILTDTQYF
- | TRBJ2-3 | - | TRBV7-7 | TGTGCTAGCAGCTCATCCGGACAGAGCACAGATACGCAGTATTTT | CASSSSGQSTDTQYF